The 17 T cell receptor beta chains in this list originate from one sample, sequenced in a study of human T cells and chemical hapten exposure. One entry per CDR3 protein, called by TCRdb with MiXCR from the RACE reads. Of around 380,000 distinct CDR3 sequences detected, 4.8% appear once; the ten largest clones hold around 2%. Time point defined: patch test 1, 2 weeks after DPC sensitization. Treatment described: therapeutic diphenylcyclopropenone sensitization with weekly scalp DPC. The material sequenced was whole blood, taken in connection with sensitization to the hapten diphenylcyclopropenone (DPC). The receptor set was obtained from a woman between 50 and 59 years old with alopecia areata. Some clones in this sample may be carry-over from other donors' samples.

This clonotype has a count of ten or more. CDR3 loop: CSVGGTLAGANVLTF. The DNA of the CDR3 is TGCAGCGTTGGAGGGACTCTCGCCGGGGCCAACGTCCTGACTTTC. This sequence joins TRBV29-1 and TRBJ2-6, with a tentative D call TRBD2 (6 bases). V was trimmed by 4 bases and J by 4 bases, leaving 14 bases between them. Germline V gives CDR1 SQVTM, CDR2 ANQGSEA. This CDR3 region has 15 residues.

This clonotype was recorded at least ten times. This sequence joins TRBV28 and TRBJ1-2, with TRBD1 matching 10 bases. Germline values: CDR1 MDHEN, CDR2 SYDVKM. CDR3 length: 16 amino acids. After removal of 4 bases from V and 4 bases from J, the junction contained 9 bases not matched to a gene. DNA for the CDR3: TGTGCCAGCAGTTCCCCGACAGGGGGCGGCGGCTATGGCTACACCTTC. Encoded protein: CASSSPTGGGGYGYTF.

The chain combines TRBV29-1 with TRBJ1-2, with D hard to call. The V end lost 4 bases, the J end lost 6 bases, and 9 bases lay between the germline ends. CDR3 size: 11 residues. In germline, CDR1 is SQVTM, CDR2 ANQGSEA. The CDR3: CSVAQRDGYTF. The CDR3 nucleotides read TGCAGCGTTGCCCAAAGGGATGGCTACACCTTC. The full variable domain, its missing parts supplied by reference TRBV29-1 and TRBJ1-2, is SAVISQKPSRDICQRGTSLTIQCQVDSQVTMMFWYRQQPGQSLTLIATANQGSEATYESGFVIDKFPISRPNLTFSTLTVSNMSPEDSSIYLCSVAQRDGYTFGSGTRLTVV.

The gene calls are TRBV5-5 and TRBJ2-1; 8 bases are a match to TRBD2. Germline CDR1 SGHKS, CDR2 YYEKEE (reference sequence). After removal of 5 bases from V and 3 bases from J, the junction contained 7 bases not matched to a gene. The CDR3 sequence is 15 residues long. As DNA, the CDR3 is TGTGCCAGCAGTTTTACTAGCGGAGGCTACAATGAGCAGTTCTTC. Its translation is CASSFTSGGYNEQFF.

The chain carries TRBV29-1 and TRBJ2-6; TRBD1 matches at 7 bases. CDR1 SQVTM and CDR2 ANQGSEA come from the germline V gene. V dropped 4 bases and J dropped 2; count of bases not matched to a gene: 11. The CDR3 runs 17 residues. The CDR3 DNA follows: TGCAGCGTTGGAGACAGGGAACCGGGTGCTGGGGCCAACGTCCTGACTTTC. This encodes CSVGDREPGAGANVLTF.

V is TRBV12-5 and J is TRBJ2-2; 8 positions agree with TRBD2. This CDR3 contains 18 residues. Trimming at V came to 4 bases and at J to 0 bases, leaving 10 bases not matched to a gene. Germline V gene lookup returns CDR1 LGHNT and CDR2 FRNRAP. CDR3 sequence: CASGSFLGLAPNTGELFF. The CDR3 coding sequence is TGTGCTAGTGGTTCTTTCCTCGGACTAGCCCCGAACACCGGGGAGCTGTTTTTT. Variable domain in full (rest from reference TRBV12-5 and TRBJ2-2): DARVTQTPRHKVTEMGQEVTMRCQPILGHNTVFWYRQTMMQGLELLAYFRNRAPLDDSGMPKDRFSAEMPDATLATLKIQPSEPRDSAVYFCASGSFLGLAPNTGELFFGEGSRLTVL.

This clonotype was counted at least ten times. The chain joins TRBV27 to TRBJ2-1, with D unresolved. V lost 0 bases and J lost 7, with 13 bases in between. Germline loops: CDR1 MNHEY, CDR2 SMNVEV (reference sequence). There are 15 residues in the CDR3. The CDR3 sequence is CASSLSLTANNEQFF. CDR3 DNA: TGTGCCAGCAGTTTATCACTAACGGCTAATAATGAGCAGTTCTTC.

This clonotype showed up many times. The J gene is TRBJ2-7, the V gene TRBV28; 9 bases match TRBD2. CDR1 and CDR2 (germline): MDHEN, SYDVKM. Trimming removed 5 bases from V and 9 bases from J; junction bases left unmatched: 14. This CDR3 contains 15 residues. The CDR3 coding sequence is TGTGCCAGCAGTGCGGGGGGACTAGCCGTCATCGGGCAGTACTTC. Protein product: CASSAGGLAVIGQYF. The full variable domain, its missing parts supplied by reference TRBV28 and TRBJ2-7, is DVKVTQSSRYLVKRTGEKVFLECVQDMDHENMFWYRQDPGLGLRLIYFSYDVKMKEKGDIPEGYSVSREKKERFSLILESASTNQTSMYLCASSAGGLAVIGQYFGPGTRLTVT.

The CDR3 here is CASSSGTVNYGYTF. The CDR3 nucleotides are TGTGCCAGCAGTTCCGGGACAGTGAACTATGGCTACACCTTC. The genes are TRBV6-2 or TRBV6-3 and TRBJ1-2, with 7 bases fitting TRBD1. The germline V gene has CDR1 MNHEY and CDR2 SVGEGT. The CDR3 totals 14 residues. J lost 2 bases, V lost 4 bases, and 4 bases had no gene match.

This clonotype was seen ten or more times. This chain links TRBV3-1 with TRBJ1-6; 7 nucleotides agree with TRBD1. Germline trimming cut 0 bases from V and 9 bases from J; bases unmatched to any gene: 5. The CDR3 is 15 amino acids. Germline V gene sequence: CDR1 LGHDT, CDR2 YNNKEL (reference sequence). As DNA, the CDR3 is TGTGCCAGCAGCCAAGATCCAGGGGGTACTTCACCCCTCCACTTT. Protein: CASSQDPGGTSPLHF. The full variable domain, with the rest looked up from reference TRBV3-1 and TRBJ1-6, is DTAVSQTPKYLVTQMGNDKSIKCEQNLGHDTMYWYKQDSKKFLKIMFSYNNKELIINETVPNRFSPKSPDKAHLNLHINSLELGDSAVYFCASSQDPGGTSPLHFGNGTRLTVT.

In its sample, this clonotype was seen many times. The J gene is TRBJ2-1, the V gene TRBV9; possibly TRBD1 for D (6 bases). Per germline, CDR1 SGDLS and CDR2 YYNGEE. CDR3 length: 14 residues. Between the trimmed V and J ends, which lost 0 bases and 9 bases, there was a span of 13 bases. DNA of the CDR3: TGTGCCAGCAGCGTAGGGACAGTATCTGCTGAGCAGTTCTTC. Amino acids: CASSVGTVSAEQFF.

This chain links TRBV6-2 or TRBV6-3 with TRBJ2-3; 10 nucleotides align to TRBD2. The V segment lost 4 bases and the J segment 5 bases; nucleotides outside the gene matches: 9. Germline V gene sequence: CDR1 MNHEY, CDR2 SVGEGT. CDR3 length: 16 amino acids. The CDR3 DNA is TGTGCCAGCAGTTTCTCGAGCGGGAGGGTTGGAGATACGCAGTATTTT. It encodes CASSFSSGRVGDTQYF.

This clonotype was recorded many times. The rearrangement uses TRBV10-3 and TRBJ2-7, with 7 bases fitting TRBD1. Trimming at V came to 7 bases and at J to 2 bases, leaving 11 bases not matched to a gene. The length of the CDR3 is 15 residues. Germline V gives CDR1 ENHRY, CDR2 SYGVKD. In DNA form, the CDR3 reads TGTGCCATCAAAACGAATAACAGGGGCCCCTACGAGCAGTACTTC. This translates into CAIKTNNRGPYEQYF.

This clonotype was counted ten times or more. The V gene is TRBV14, the J gene TRBJ2-2; possibly TRBD2 for D (5 bases). CDR1 SGHDN and CDR2 FVKESK come from the germline V gene. The CDR3 is made up of 17 amino acids. V lost 1 base to trimming and J lost 7 bases, with 19 bases between them. The CDR3 DNA reads as TGTGCCAGCAGCCAAGGGTCTCAGGCAGGAGGAGGCGGGGAGCTGTTTTTT. It translates to CASSQGSQAGGGGELFF. Looking up the rest from reference TRBV14 and TRBJ2-2 gives the full variable domain: EAGVTQFPSHSVIEKGQTVTLRCDPISGHDNLYWYRRVMGKEIKFLLHFVKESKQDESGMPNNRFLAERTGGTYSTLKVQPAELEDSGVYFCASSQGSQAGGGGELFFGEGSRLTVL.

The gene calls are TRBV11-2 and TRBJ2-2; 8 bases agree with TRBD1. Germline V CDR1 and CDR2: SGHAT, FQNNGV. Unmatched junction bases numbered 5, after V lost 5 bases and J lost 6 bases. This CDR3 has 14 amino acids. Here the CDR3 DNA reads TGTGCCAGCAGCCTCCAGGGGGCTGCCGGGGAGCTGTTTTTT. Its protein is CASSLQGAAGELFF.

This clonotype appeared many times. The chain combines TRBV14 with TRBJ2-2; D call uncertain. The germline CDR1 and CDR2 sequences are SGHDN and FVKESK. CDR3 size: 12 residues. V was pared by 0 bases and J by 9 bases, with 5 bases between. CDR3 in DNA: TGTGCCAGCAGCCAAGATCATTGGGAGCTGTTTTTT. Translated, it gives CASSQDHWELFF.

In this sample, this clonotype turned up many times. The chain couples TRBV6-6 to TRBJ1-5; TRBD1 aligns across 9 bases. CDR1 is MNHNY and CDR2 is SVGAGI in the germline V gene (reference sequence). After removal of 7 bases from V and 2 bases from J, the junction contained 6 bases not matched to a gene. The length of the CDR3 is 15 residues. This CDR3 is CASTGQGSRNQPQHF. The CDR3 DNA reads TGTGCCAGCACCGGACAGGGGTCGCGCAATCAGCCCCAGCATTTT.